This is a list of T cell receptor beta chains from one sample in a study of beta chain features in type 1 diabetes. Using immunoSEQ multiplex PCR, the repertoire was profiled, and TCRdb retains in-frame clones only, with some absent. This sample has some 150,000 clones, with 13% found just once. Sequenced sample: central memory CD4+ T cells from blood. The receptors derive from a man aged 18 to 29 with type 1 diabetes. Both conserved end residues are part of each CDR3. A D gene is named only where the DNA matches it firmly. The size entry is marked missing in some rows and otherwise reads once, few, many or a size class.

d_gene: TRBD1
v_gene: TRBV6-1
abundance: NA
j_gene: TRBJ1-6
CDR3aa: CASSEGRTGGSPLHF
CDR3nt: TGTGCCAGCAGTGAAGGTCGGACAGGGGGCTCACCCCTCCACTTT

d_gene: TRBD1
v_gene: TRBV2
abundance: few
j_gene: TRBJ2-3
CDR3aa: CASSENAPTGGNADTQYF
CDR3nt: TGTGCCAGCAGTGAAAACGCCCCGACAGGGGGCAACGCAGATACGCAGTATTTT

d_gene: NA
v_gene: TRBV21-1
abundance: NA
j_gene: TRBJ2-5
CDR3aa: CASPGEETQYF
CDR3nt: TGTGCCAGTCCAGGTGAAGAGACCCAGTACTTC

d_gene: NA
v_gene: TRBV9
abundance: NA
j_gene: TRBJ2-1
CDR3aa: CASSVMEHGEQFF
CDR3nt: TGTGCCAGCAGCGTAATGGAGCATGGCGAGCAGTTCTTC

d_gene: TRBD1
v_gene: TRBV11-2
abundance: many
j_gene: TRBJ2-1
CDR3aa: CASSLATGDNEQFF
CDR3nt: TGTGCCAGCAGCTTAGCAACAGGGGACAATGAGCAGTTCTTC

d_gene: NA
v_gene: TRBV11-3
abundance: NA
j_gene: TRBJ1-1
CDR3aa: CASRTLGNTEAFF
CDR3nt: TGTGCCAGTCGGACCTTGGGGAACACTGAAGCTTTCTTT

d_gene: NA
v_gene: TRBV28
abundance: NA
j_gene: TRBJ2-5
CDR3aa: CASSPSSVETQYF
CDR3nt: TGTGCCAGCAGTCCATCTAGCGTAGAGACCCAGTACTTC

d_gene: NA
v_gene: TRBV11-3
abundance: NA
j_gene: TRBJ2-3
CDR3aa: CASSFSSTDTQYF
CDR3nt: TGTGCCAGCAGCTTCTCTAGCACAGATACGCAGTATTTT

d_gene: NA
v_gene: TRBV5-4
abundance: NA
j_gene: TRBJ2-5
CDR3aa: CASSLVGGQETQYF
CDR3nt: TGTGCCAGCAGCTTGGTCGGGGGCCAAGAGACCCAGTACTTC

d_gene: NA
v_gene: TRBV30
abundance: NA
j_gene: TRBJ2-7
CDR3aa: CAWRNAVEQYF
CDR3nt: TGTGCCTGGAGGAATGCCGTCGAGCAGTACTTC

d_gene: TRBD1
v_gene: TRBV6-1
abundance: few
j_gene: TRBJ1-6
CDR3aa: CASSTVSGGNSPLHF
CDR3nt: TGTGCCAGCAGTACTGTCTCAGGGGGGAATTCACCCCTCCACTTT

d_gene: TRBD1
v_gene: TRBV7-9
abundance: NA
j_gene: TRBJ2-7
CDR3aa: CASSPGQGVNEQYF
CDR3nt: TGTGCCAGCAGCCCGGGACAGGGGGTCAACGAGCAGTACTTC

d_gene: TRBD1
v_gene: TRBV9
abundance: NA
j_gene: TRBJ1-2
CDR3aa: CASSPLGTGSGYTF
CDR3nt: TGTGCCAGCAGCCCTCTCGGGACAGGGAGTGGCTACACCTTC

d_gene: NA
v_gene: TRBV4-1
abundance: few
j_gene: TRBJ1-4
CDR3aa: CASSQVDNEKLFF
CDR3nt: TGCGCCAGCAGCCAAGTCGATAATGAAAAACTGTTTTTT

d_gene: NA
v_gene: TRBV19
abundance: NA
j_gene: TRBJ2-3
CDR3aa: CASSIGARPLDTQYF
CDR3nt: TGTGCCAGTAGTATCGGGGCCAGACCCCTTGATACGCAGTATTTT

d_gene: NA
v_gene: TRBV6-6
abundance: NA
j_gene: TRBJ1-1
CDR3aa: CASTMDSLNTEAFF
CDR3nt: TGTGCCAGCACTATGGACAGCCTGAACACTGAAGCTTTCTTT

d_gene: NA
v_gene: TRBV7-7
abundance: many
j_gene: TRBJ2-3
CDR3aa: CASSRGSTDTQYF
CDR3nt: TGTGCTAGCAGCAGAGGTAGCACAGATACGCAGTATTTT

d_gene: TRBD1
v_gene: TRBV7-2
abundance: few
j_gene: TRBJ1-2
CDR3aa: CASSLGTGFGYGYTF
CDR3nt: TGTGCCAGCAGCTTAGGGACAGGGTTCGGCTATGGCTACACCTTC

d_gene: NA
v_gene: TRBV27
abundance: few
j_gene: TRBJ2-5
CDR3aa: CASAGRYRGTQYF
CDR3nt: TGTGCCAGCGCAGGCCGGTACCGGGGGACCCAGTACTTC

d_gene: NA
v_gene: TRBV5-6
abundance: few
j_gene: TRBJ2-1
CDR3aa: CASSLGPLALDNEQFF
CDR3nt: TGTGCCAGCAGCTTGGGGCCCCTAGCCCTAGACAATGAGCAGTTCTTC

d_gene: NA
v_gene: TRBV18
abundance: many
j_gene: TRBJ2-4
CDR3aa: CASSPGTQGIKNIQYF
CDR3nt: TGTGCCAGCTCACCAGGAACTCAGGGGATAAAAAACATTCAGTACTTC

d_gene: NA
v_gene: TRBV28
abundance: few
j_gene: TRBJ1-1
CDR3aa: CASSSSRDTEAFF
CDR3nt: TGTGCCAGCAGTTCAAGTCGGGACACTGAAGCTTTCTTT

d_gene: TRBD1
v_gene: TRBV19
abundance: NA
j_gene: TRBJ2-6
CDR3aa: CASTNDRAGANVLTF
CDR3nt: TGTGCCAGTACCAACGACAGGGCTGGGGCCAACGTCCTGACTTTC

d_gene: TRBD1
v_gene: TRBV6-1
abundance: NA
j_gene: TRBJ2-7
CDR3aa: CASIPGQTSYEQYF
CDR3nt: TGTGCCAGCATCCCGGGACAGACCTCCTACGAGCAGTACTTC

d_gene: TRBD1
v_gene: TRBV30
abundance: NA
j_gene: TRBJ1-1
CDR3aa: CAWSVRGSEAFF
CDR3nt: TGTGCCTGGAGCGTCAGGGGGTCTGAAGCTTTCTTT